Following are 23 T cell receptor beta chains from one sample sequenced in a study of T cell clonality in common variable immunodeficiency. The antigens these receptors bind are not known. Generated by immunoSEQ multiplex PCR, the TCRdb table keeps only in-frame clones and is missing some. Altogether roughly 1,500 clones were found in the sample, and no singletons occur. General study findings and limits: In common variable immunodeficiency, TCR beta chains reportedly carried fewer deletions and N-nucleotide insertions.

Sequencing input: peripheral blood mononuclear cells. Every receptor here comes from a human donor with common variable immunodeficiency.

Worth noting for this clone: The sequenced fragment ends 3 residues before the CDR3 boundary, so the rest is inferred from the germline J gene. This sequence joins TRBV6-4 and TRBJ2-1, with 9 bases aligning to TRBD1. Germline V gene sequence: CDR1 MRHNA, CDR2 SNTAGT. The V gene end was trimmed by 0 bases and the J gene end by 8 bases; junction bases not matched to a gene: 5. The CDR3 runs 15 residues. The DNA read from the CDR3 is TGTGCCAGCAGTGACTCGAACAGGGGGCATTATGAG. The encoded protein is CASSDSNRGHYE. In full, the CDR3 reads CASSDSNRGHYEQFF.

By sample share, this clone is medium-sized. The read terminates 3 residues before the CDR3 end, so the remaining end is supplied by the germline J gene. The genes are TRBV20-1 and TRBJ1-2; 12 positions match TRBD1. Germline loops: CDR1 DFQATT, CDR2 SNEGSKA (reference sequence). The CDR3 contains 14 residues. The J segment lost 7 bases and the V segment lost 3 bases, leaving 6 bases of the junction unmatched. Here the CDR3 reads CSASRDRGQSGYTF. The CDR3 bases that were read are TGCAGTGCTAGCAGGGACAGGGGGCAATCTGGC.

Only a few counts were recorded for this clone. CDR3 protein: CASSSRLAGETQYF. Incomplete CDR3 DNA: TGTGCCAGCAGCTCCCGACTAGCGGGAGAGACC. The rearrangement uses TRBV7-2 and TRBJ2-5, with TRBD2 identical over 10 bases. The missing CDR3 end, 3 residues past where the read stops, is filled in from the germline J gene. This CDR3 comprises 14 residues. V dropped 4 bases and J dropped 4; count of bases not matched to a gene: 3. CDR1 SGHTA and CDR2 FQGNSA come from the germline V gene.

This clone is judged medium-sized. The read comes to an end 3 residues before the CDR3 does, leaving the germline J gene to fill in the end. The chain recombines TRBV10-3 with TRBJ2-7, with 8 bases identical to TRBD2. CDR3 length: 16 amino acids. After removal of 4 bases from V and 1 base from J, the junction contained 9 bases not matched to a gene. The germline gives CDR1 ENHRY, CDR2 SYGVKD. CDR3 sequence: CAISAPLGGVSYEQYF. The DNA read from the CDR3 is TGTGCCATCAGTGCCCCTCTCGGGGGGGTGTCCTACGAG.

This clone has a handful of counts. Read data end 3 residues before the CDR3 end; the end is taken from the germline J gene. This rearrangement joins TRBV7-9 to TRBJ2-5; D gene unclear. CDR1 is SEHNR, CDR2 FQNEAQ, per germline (reference sequence). The CDR3 loop spans 15 amino acids. V lost 0 bases to trimming and J lost 5 bases, with 13 bases between them. CDR3 region: CASSLALEGAETQYF. The CDR3 DNA, read in part, is TGTGCCAGCAGCTTAGCACTGGAAGGAGCGGAGACC.

Relative to its sample, this clone is medium-sized (0.01 to 0.1%). The CDR3 spells CASGPGLGINEQFF. The part of the CDR3 DNA that was read is TGCGCCAGCGGACCGGGACTAGGTATCAATGAG. The chain links TRBV5-1 to TRBJ2-1; 8 bases fit TRBD2. With the read ending 3 residues before the CDR3 end, the germline J gene is used to fill in that end. The CDR3 is 14 residues long. CDR1 and CDR2 from the germline V gene are SGHRS and YFSETQ. The V segment lost 7 bases and the J segment 6 bases; nucleotides outside the gene matches: 9.

Sample share makes this clone medium-sized. The sequenced part of the CDR3 DNA is TGTGCCAGCAGCCAACACTTGACTAGCCGCACCGGGGAG. The encoded protein is CASSQHLTSRTGE. In full, the CDR3 is CASSQHLTSRTGELFF. The V call is TRBV3-1 (or the pseudogene TRBV3-2), the J call TRBJ2-2; 7 bases agree with TRBD2. The read is 3 residues too short to cover the CDR3 end, so that end is filled in from the germline J gene. Trimming cost V 2 bases and J 4 bases; bases outside gene matches: 7. The CDR3 consists of 16 residues. CDR1 and CDR2 (germline): LGHDT, YNNKEL (reference sequence).

CDR3 bases read: TGTGCCAGCTGCGCAGGGGATGAG. Protein: CASCAGDE. The entire CDR3 is CASCAGDEQFF. V gene TRBV7-9 combines with J gene TRBJ2-1, with TRBD1 as a possible D gene (6 bases). The read ends 3 residues early relative to the CDR3; the germline J gene fills the gap. The length of the CDR3 is 11 residues. Per the germline V gene, CDR1 is SEHNR and CDR2 is FQNEAQ (reference sequence). Trimming removed 8 bases at V and 8 bases at J, with 10 bases between. Full variable domain (outside the CDR3, taken from reference TRBV7-9 and TRBJ2-1): DTGVSQNPRHKITKRGQNVTFRCDPISEHNRLYWYRQTLGQGPEFLTYFQNEAQLEKSRLLSDRFSAERPKGSFSTLEIQRTEQGDSAMYLCASCAGDEQFFGPGTRLTVL.

Details on this clone: The read finishes 3 residues shy of the CDR3 end, and the germline J gene is used to complete it. The J gene is TRBJ2-3, the V gene TRBV7-9; D not resolved. The CDR3 length is 14 residues. V lost 4 bases and J 4 bases, leaving 12 bases between the germline ends. Germline CDR1 is SEHNR and CDR2 is FQNEAQ (reference sequence). CDR3 bases read: TGTGCCAGCAGCTCTCATCAGGTTGCAGATACG. This codes for CASSSHQVADT. From start to end, the CDR3 is CASSSHQVADTQYF. Together with reference TRBV7-9 and TRBJ2-3, the CDR3 gives the full variable domain: DTGVSQNPRHKITKRGQNVTFRCDPISEHNRLYWYRQTLGQGPEFLTYFQNEAQLEKSRLLSDRFSAERPKGSFSTLEIQRTEQGDSAMYLCASSSHQVADTQYFGPGTRLTVL.

As concerns this clone: Coverage ceases 3 residues before the CDR3 finishes, and the germline J gene fills in the end. The chain has TRBV5-1 and TRBJ2-2; no definite D call. Trimming stripped 4 bases from V and 2 bases from J, with 6 bases between. The CDR3 sequence is 13 residues long. CDR1 SGHRS and CDR2 YFSETQ come from the germline V gene. The sequenced part of the CDR3 DNA is TGCGCCAGCAGCGCGGAAAACACCGGGGAG. It codes for CASSAENTGE. In full, the CDR3 reads CASSAENTGELFF.

By its share, this clone is medium-sized. The read stops 3 residues short of the end of the CDR3; the missing end is completed from the germline J gene. The chain uses TRBV7-8 and TRBJ1-4; perhaps TRBD1 as D (5 bases). CDR1 and CDR2 from the germline V gene are SGHVS and FQNEAQ. The CDR3 has 14 residues. Trimming cost V 4 bases and J 5 bases, with 11 bases left between them. The CDR3 is CASSSTVFNEKLFF. CDR3 bases read: TGTGCCAGCAGCTCGACAGTGTTCAATGAAAAA.

This clone qualifies as medium-sized. The read finishes 3 residues shy of the CDR3 end, and the germline J gene is used to complete it. The chain has TRBV19 and TRBJ1-5, with TRBD1 as a possible D gene (6 bases). With 9 bases removed from V and 4 bases from J, the gap between germline ends came to 19 bases. CDR3 length: 15 amino acids. Germline CDR1 and CDR2: LNHDA and SQIVND (reference sequence). The part of the CDR3 DNA that was read is TGTGCCAGCCGACCGGACAGATTTTTGAATCAGCCC. Translating gives CASRPDRFLNQP. The entire CDR3 is CASRPDRFLNQPQHF.

This clone is labeled as medium-sized. Sequencing ends 3 residues short of the CDR3 end; the germline J gene provides the rest. J is TRBJ2-6 and V is TRBV2; unclear D gene. The germline V gene encodes CDR1 SNHLY and CDR2 FYNNEI. The CDR3 has 13 residues. Trimming cost V 4 bases and J 2 bases, with 3 bases left between them. The CDR3 loop is CASSAAGANVLTF. The DNA read from the CDR3 is TGTGCCAGCAGTGCGGCTGGGGCCAACGTC.

This clone appeared a few times. The CDR3 end is not reached by the read, which stops 3 residues before it; the germline J gene fills it in. The chain couples TRBV7-2 to TRBJ2-5; D remains ambiguous. The CDR3 runs 13 residues. Germline CDR1 reads SGHTA; CDR2 reads FQGNSA. With 0 bases removed from V and 5 bases from J, the gap between germline ends came to 7 bases. The CDR3 spells CASSLANQETQYF. Partial CDR3 DNA: TGTGCCAGCAGCTTAGCGAATCAGGAGACC.

Notes on this clone: The sequence runs out 3 residues before the end of the CDR3; the remainder is reconstructed from the germline J gene. The chain is built from TRBV7-8 and TRBJ1-5; 8 nucleotides match TRBD1. This CDR3 has 14 residues. Germline values: CDR1 SGHVS, CDR2 FQNEAQ. V was pared by 7 bases and J by 4 bases, with 6 bases of the junction left unmatched. The DNA read from the CDR3 is TGTGCCAGCAAGAGTGGGACAGGAAATCAGCCC. Its translation: CASKSGTGNQP. The full CDR3 sequence reads CASKSGTGNQPQHF.

This clone came up a few times. The CDR3 end falls 3 residues outside the read, so it is completed with the germline J gene. The chain is built from TRBV19 and TRBJ1-6; 8 nucleotides align to TRBD1. CDR1 and CDR2 from the germline V gene are LNHDA and SQIVND (reference sequence). The CDR3 runs to 14 residues. V lost 3 bases, J lost 10 bases, and 5 bases stayed unmatched. CDR3 DNA (partial): TGTGCCAGTAGTATCGCAGGGGGCAACTCACCC. This translates into CASSIAGGNSP. The full CDR3 is CASSIAGGNSPLHF.

This clone came up a few times. The read ends 3 residues early relative to the CDR3; the germline J gene fills the gap. The rearrangement links TRBV2 to TRBJ2-7, with D possibly matching TRBD2 (6 bases). Trimming removed 3 bases at V and 0 bases at J, with 15 bases between. Germline lookup yields CDR1 SNHLY and CDR2 FYNNEI. The CDR3 runs to 16 residues. CDR3 sequence: CASSDGDSKGSYEQYF. Incomplete CDR3 DNA: TGTGCCAGCAGTGATGGGGACTCGAAAGGCTCCTACGAG. Looking up the rest from reference TRBV2 and TRBJ2-7 gives the full variable domain: EPEVTQTPSHQVTQMGQEVILRCVPISNHLYFYWYRQILGQKVEFLVSFYNNEISEKSEIFDDQFSVERPDGSNFTLKIRSTKLEDSAMYFCASSDGDSKGSYEQYFGPGTRLTVT.

In this sample, this clone turned up a few times. Sequencing ends 3 residues short of the CDR3 end; the germline J gene provides the rest. The chain has TRBV6-2 or TRBV6-3 and TRBJ1-2; D uncertain. Trimming took 2 bases from V and 3 from J, leaving 13 bases between them. This CDR3 region has 15 residues. Germline loops: CDR1 MNHEY, CDR2 SVGEGT. The CDR3: CASSYLPTSHYGYTF. CDR3 DNA (partial): TGTGCCAGCAGTTACCTCCCAACGAGCCACTATGGC.

This clone showed up just a few times. The read gets to within 3 residues of the CDR3 end, and the germline J gene fills in the rest. This chain joins TRBV30 and TRBJ2-3; TRBD2 agrees at 11 bases. The CDR3 length is 18 residues. Germline-derived CDR1 and CDR2 are GTSNPN and SVGIG (reference sequence). V shed 0 bases and J 3 bases; nucleotides not matched to a gene: 11. Here the CDR3 reads CAWSVLAGGPAVTDTQYF. CDR3 DNA (partial): TGTGCCTGGAGTGTCTTAGCGGGGGGGCCAGCAGTGACAGATACG. Based on the CDR3 plus reference TRBV30 and TRBJ2-3, the full variable domain is SQTIHQWPATLVQPVGSPLSLECTVEGTSNPNLYWYRQAAGRGLQLLFYSVGIGQISSEVPQNLSASRPQDRQFILSSKKLLLSDSGFYLCAWSVLAGGPAVTDTQYFGPGTRLTVL.

With respect to this clone: The missing CDR3 end, 3 residues past where the read stops, is filled in from the germline J gene. This chain joins TRBV18 and TRBJ1-6, with a tentative D call TRBD1 (6 bases). This CDR3 comprises 17 residues. CDR1 is KGHSH, CDR2 LQKENI, per germline. With 5 bases removed from V and 5 bases from J, the gap between germline ends came to 19 bases. Partial CDR3 DNA: TGTGCCAGCTCAACCCTACTGACAGGCCCTGATAATTCACCC. It yields the protein CASSTLLTGPDNSP. The full CDR3 protein reads CASSTLLTGPDNSPLHF. Full variable domain (outside the CDR3, taken from reference TRBV18 and TRBJ1-6): NAGVMQNPRHLVRRRGQEARLRCSPMKGHSHVYWYRQLPEEGLKFMVYLQKENIIDESGMPKERFSAEFPKEGPSILRIQQVVRGDSAAYFCASSTLLTGPDNSPLHFGNGTRLTVT.

This clone was seen a few times. The read gets to within 3 residues of the CDR3 end, and the germline J gene fills in the rest. The chain is built from TRBV7-8 and TRBJ2-7; TRBD2 is a possible D gene (5 bases). The CDR3 loop spans 15 amino acids. The V gene's germline CDR1 is SGHVS and CDR2 FQNEAQ. V gave up 1 base and J gave up 1 base, with 11 bases separating them. CDR3 residues: CASSLERLPSYEQYF. The CDR3 bases that were read are TGTGCCAGCAGCTTAGAACGACTACCGTCCTACGAG.

Sample share makes this clone medium-sized (0.01 to 0.1%). The read is 3 residues too short to cover the CDR3 end, so that end is filled in from the germline J gene. The chain carries TRBV15 and TRBJ2-7; 7 bases match TRBD1. The CDR3 runs to 15 residues. J lost 3 bases, V lost 1 base, and 6 bases had no gene match. In germline, CDR1 is LNHNV, CDR2 YYDKDF (reference sequence). This CDR3 reads CATSRGRDRLYEQYF. Partial CDR3 DNA: TGTGCCACCAGCAGAGGCCGGGACAGACTCTACGAG.

This clone occurred a few times. The CDR3 here is CASSPPGLTGELFF. The sequenced part of the CDR3 DNA is TGTGCCAGCAGCCCACCGGGACTGACCGGGGAG. The V gene is TRBV7-9, the J gene TRBJ2-2, with D perhaps TRBD2 (6 bases). The read terminates 3 residues before the CDR3 end, so the remaining end is supplied by the germline J gene. V was clipped by 5 bases and J by 5 bases, with 12 bases between them. This CDR3 spans 14 amino acids. Per the germline V gene, CDR1 is SEHNR and CDR2 is FQNEAQ (reference sequence). The full variable domain, rest sourced from reference TRBV7-9 and TRBJ2-2, is DTGVSQNPRHKITKRGQNVTFRCDPISEHNRLYWYRQTLGQGPEFLTYFQNEAQLEKSRLLSDRFSAERPKGSFSTLEIQRTEQGDSAMYLCASSPPGLTGELFFGEGSRLTVL.